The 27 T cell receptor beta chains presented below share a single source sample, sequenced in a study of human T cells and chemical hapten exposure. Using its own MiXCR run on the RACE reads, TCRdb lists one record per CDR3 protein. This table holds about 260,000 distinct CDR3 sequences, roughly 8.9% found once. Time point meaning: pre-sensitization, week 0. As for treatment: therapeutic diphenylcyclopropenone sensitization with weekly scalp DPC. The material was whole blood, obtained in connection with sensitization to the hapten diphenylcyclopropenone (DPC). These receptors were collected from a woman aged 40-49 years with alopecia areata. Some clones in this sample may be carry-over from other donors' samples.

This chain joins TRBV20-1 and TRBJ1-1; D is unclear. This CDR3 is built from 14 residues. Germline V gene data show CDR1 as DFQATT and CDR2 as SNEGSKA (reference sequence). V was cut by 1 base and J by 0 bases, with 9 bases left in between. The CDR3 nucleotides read TGCAGTGCTAGAGCTATGCATCTGAACACTGAAGCTTTCTTT. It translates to CSARAMHLNTEAFF.

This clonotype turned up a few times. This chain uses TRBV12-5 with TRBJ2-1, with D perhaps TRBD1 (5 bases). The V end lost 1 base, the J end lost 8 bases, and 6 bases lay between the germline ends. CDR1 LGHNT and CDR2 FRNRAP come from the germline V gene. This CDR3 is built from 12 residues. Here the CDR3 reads CASGLGRDEQFF. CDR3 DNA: TGTGCTAGTGGTTTGGGCAGGGATGAGCAGTTCTTC.

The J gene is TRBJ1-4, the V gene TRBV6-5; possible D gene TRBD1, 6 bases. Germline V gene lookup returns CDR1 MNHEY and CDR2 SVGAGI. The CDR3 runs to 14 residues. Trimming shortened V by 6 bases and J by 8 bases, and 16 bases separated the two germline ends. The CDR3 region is CASSAYPGTEKLFF. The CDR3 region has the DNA TGTGCCAGCAGCGCCTACCCCGGGACAGAAAAACTGTTTTTT.

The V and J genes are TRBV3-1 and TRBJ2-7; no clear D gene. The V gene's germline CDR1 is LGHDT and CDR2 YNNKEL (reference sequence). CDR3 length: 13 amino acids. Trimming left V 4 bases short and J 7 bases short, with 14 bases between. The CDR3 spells CASSPRSGGEQYF. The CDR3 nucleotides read TGTGCCAGCAGCCCCCGCTCCGGTGGAGAGCAGTACTTC.

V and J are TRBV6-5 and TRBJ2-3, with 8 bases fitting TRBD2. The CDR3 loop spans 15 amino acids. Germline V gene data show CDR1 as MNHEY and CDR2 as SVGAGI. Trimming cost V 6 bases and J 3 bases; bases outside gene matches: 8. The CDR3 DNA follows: TGTGCCAGCAGGGCCAGCGGGAGTACGACAGATACGCAGTATTTT. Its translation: CASRASGSTTDTQYF.

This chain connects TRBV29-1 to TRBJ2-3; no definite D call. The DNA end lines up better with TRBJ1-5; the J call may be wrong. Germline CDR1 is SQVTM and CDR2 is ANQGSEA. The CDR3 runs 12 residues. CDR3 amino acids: CSVDRGTDTQHF. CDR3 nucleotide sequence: TGCAGCGTTGACCGAGGCACAGATACGCAGCATTTT.

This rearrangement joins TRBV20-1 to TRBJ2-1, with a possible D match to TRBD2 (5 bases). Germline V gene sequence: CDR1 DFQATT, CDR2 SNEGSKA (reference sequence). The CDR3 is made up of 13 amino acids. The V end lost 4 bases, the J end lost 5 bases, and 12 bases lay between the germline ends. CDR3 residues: CSATEALNNEQFF. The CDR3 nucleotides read TGCAGTGCTACGGAGGCGCTAAACAATGAGCAGTTCTTC.

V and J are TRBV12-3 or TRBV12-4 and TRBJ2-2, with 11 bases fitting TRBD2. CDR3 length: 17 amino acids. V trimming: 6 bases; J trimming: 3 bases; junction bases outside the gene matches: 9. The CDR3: CASSPLAGAFDTGELFF. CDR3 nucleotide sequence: TGTGCCAGCAGCCCACTAGCGGGAGCGTTCGACACCGGGGAGCTGTTTTTT.

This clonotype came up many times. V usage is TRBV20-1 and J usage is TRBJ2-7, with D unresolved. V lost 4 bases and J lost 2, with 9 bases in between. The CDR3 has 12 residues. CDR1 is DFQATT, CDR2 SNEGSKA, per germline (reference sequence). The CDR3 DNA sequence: TGCAGTGCTAATGAACGCCCCTACGAGCAGTACTTC. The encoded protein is CSANERPYEQYF.

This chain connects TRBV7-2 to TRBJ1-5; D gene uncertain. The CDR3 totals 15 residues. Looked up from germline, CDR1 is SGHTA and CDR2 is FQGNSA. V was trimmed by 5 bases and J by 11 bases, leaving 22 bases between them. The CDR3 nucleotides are TGTGCCAGCAGCCAGGAAGGGCCCCCTGGGGTTACCCAGCATTTT. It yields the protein CASSQEGPPGVTQHF.

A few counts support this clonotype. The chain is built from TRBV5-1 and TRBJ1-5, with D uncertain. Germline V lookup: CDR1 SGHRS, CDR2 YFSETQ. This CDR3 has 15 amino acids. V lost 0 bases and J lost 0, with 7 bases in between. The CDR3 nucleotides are TGCGCCAGCAGCTTGGGAGAGATTAGCAATCAGCCCCAGCATTTT. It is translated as CASSLGEISNQPQHF.

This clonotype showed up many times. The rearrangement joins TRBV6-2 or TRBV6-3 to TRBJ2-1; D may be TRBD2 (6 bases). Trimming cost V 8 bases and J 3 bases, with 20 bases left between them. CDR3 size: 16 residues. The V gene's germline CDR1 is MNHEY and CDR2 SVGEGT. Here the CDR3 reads CASGNAGGALYNEQFF. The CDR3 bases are TGTGCCAGCGGAAACGCCGGCGGGGCCCTCTACAATGAGCAGTTCTTC.

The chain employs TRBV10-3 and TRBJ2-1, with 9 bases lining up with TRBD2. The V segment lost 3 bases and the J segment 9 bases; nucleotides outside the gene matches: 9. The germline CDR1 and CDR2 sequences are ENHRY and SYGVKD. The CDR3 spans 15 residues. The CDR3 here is CAISDGGRGFGEQFF. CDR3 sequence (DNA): TGTGCCATCAGTGATGGCGGGAGGGGGTTCGGTGAGCAGTTCTTC.

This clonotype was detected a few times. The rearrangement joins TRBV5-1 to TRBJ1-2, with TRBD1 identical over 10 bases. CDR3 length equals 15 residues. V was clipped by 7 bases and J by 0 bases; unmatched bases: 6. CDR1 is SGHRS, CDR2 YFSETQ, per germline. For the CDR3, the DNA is TGCGCCAGCCGGGACAGGGGTGGGACTAACTATGGCTACACCTTC. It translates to CASRDRGGTNYGYTF.

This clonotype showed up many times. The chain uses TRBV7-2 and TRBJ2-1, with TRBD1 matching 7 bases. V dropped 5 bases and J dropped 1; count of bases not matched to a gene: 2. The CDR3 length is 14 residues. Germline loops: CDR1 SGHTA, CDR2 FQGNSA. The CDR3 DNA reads TGTGCCAGCAGCCCGACAGGGTCCTACAATGAGCAGTTCTTC. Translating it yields CASSPTGSYNEQFF.

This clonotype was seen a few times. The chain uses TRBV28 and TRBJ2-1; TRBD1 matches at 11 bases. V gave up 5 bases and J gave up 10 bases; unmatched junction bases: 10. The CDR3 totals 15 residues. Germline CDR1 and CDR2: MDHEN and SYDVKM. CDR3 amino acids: CASSIRDRGSGEQFF. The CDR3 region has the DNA TGTGCCAGCAGTATCCGGGACAGGGGGTCAGGAGAGCAGTTCTTC. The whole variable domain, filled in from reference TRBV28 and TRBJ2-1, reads DVKVTQSSRYLVKRTGEKVFLECVQDMDHENMFWYRQDPGLGLRLIYFSYDVKMKEKGDIPEGYSVSREKKERFSLILESASTNQTSMYLCASSIRDRGSGEQFFGPGTRLTVL.

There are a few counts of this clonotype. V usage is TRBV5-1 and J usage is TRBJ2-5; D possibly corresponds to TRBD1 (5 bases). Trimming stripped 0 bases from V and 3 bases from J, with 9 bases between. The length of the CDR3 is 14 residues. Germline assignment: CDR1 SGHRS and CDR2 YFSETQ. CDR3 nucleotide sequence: TGCGCCAGCAGCTTGGCAGGGTTGGAAGAGACCCAGTACTTC. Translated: CASSLAGLEETQYF.

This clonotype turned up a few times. As DNA, the CDR3 is TGTGCCAGCAGAGGACTAGGCGGTGCAGATACGCAGTATTTT. This encodes CASRGLGGADTQYF. V and J are TRBV14 and TRBJ2-3; 7 bases match TRBD2. CDR1 SGHDN and CDR2 FVKESK come from the germline V gene. The CDR3 sequence is 14 residues long. V dropped 6 bases and J dropped 4; count of bases not matched to a gene: 7.

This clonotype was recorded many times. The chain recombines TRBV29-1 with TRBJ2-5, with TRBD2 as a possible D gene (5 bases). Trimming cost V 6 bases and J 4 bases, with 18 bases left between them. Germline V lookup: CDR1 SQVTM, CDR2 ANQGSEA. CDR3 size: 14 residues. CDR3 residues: CSVDIEAAGETQYF. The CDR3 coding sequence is TGCAGCGTCGATATCGAGGCGGCGGGAGAGACCCAGTACTTC.

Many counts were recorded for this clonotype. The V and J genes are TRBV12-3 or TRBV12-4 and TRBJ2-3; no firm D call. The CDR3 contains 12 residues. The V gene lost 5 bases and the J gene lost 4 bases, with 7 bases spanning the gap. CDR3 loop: CASSRSPDTQYF. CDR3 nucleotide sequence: TGTGCCAGCAGTCGAAGTCCAGATACGCAGTATTTT.

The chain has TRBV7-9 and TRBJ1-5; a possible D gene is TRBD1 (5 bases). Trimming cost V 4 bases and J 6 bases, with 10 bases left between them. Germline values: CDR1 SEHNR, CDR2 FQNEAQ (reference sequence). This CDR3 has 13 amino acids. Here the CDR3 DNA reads TGTGCCAGCAGCTCCAACGGGGGTCAGCCCCAGCATTTT. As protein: CASSSNGGQPQHF.

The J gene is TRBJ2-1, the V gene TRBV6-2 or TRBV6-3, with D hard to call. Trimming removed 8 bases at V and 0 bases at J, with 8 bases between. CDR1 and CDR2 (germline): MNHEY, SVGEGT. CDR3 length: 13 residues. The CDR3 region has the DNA TGTGCCAGCGGGCGGAGCTCCTACAATGAGCAGTTCTTC. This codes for CASGRSSYNEQFF.

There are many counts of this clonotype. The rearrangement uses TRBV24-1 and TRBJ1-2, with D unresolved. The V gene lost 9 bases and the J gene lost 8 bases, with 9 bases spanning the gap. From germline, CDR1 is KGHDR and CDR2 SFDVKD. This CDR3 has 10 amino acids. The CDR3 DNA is TGTGCCACCGACTCGGTAGGCTACACCTTC. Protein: CATDSVGYTF.

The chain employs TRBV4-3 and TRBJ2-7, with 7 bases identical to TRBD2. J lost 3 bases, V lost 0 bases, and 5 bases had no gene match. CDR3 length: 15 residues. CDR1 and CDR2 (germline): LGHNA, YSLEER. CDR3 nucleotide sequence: TGCGCCAGCAGCCAAGATTTCCCTAGCGGCTACGAGCAGTACTTC. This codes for CASSQDFPSGYEQYF.

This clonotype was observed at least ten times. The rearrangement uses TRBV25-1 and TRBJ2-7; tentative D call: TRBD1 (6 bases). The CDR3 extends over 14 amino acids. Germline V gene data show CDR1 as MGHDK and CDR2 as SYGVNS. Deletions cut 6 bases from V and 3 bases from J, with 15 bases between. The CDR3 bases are TGTGCCAGCAGCACTTACGGGACACTCTACGAGCAGTACTTC. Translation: CASSTYGTLYEQYF.

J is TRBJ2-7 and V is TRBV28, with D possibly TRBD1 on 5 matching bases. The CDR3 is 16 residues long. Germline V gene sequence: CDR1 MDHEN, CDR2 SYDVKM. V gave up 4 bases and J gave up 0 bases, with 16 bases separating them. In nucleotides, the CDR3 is TGTGCCAGCAGTTCCCCCCCCAGGGAATACTCCTACGAGCAGTACTTC. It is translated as CASSSPPREYSYEQYF.

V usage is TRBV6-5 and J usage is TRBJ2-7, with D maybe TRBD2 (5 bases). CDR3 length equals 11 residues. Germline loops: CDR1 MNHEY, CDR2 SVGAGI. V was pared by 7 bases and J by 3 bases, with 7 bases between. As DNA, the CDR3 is TGTGCCAGCACCGGGAACTACGAGCAGTACTTC. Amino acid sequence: CASTGNYEQYF.